A selection of T cell receptor beta chains follows, all from one sample in a study of CD8+CD57+ T cells in acquired aplastic anemia. Each CDR3 protein is one row after TCRdb ran MiXCR on the reads. The sample has 130,000 or so distinct CDR3 sequences, 35% to 50% seen once. Sequenced input: sorted CD4+, CD8+, or CD8+CD57+ T cells (not recorded which) from PBMCs. All receptors derive from a human donor in good health, serving as a control. Both conserved end residues are part of each CDR3. The order of the fields is J gene, clone size, V gene, D gene, CDR3 protein, CDR3 DNA. A D gene is named only where the DNA matches it firmly. Size is stated for part of the rows, as once, few or many counts, or as a class when the clone is expanded.

>TRBJ1-4|many|TRBV20-1|NA
CSAIPPGRGEKLFF
TGCAGTGCTATACCACCCGGTCGCGGTGAAAAACTGTTTTTT
>TRBJ1-2|NA|TRBV10-3|NA
CASSYLRAPNYGYTF
TGTGCCAGCAGTTACTTGAGGGCCCCAAACTATGGCTACACCTTC
>TRBJ1-1|NA|TRBV10-3|NA
CAISELDGGSSNTEAFF
TGTGCCATCAGTGAGTTGGACGGGGGTTCATCGAACACTGAAGCTTTCTTT
>TRBJ2-3|NA|TRBV10-1|NA
CASSARTPDTQYF
TGCGCCAGCAGTGCCCGTACCCCAGATACGCAGTATTTT
>TRBJ1-1|once|TRBV29-1|NA
CSAGLQNTEAFF
TGCAGCGCGGGACTCCAGAACACTGAAGCTTTCTTT
>TRBJ1-5|NA|TRBV6-1|NA
CASSVQGYGNQPQHF
TGTGCCAGCAGTGTACAGGGCTATGGCAATCAGCCCCAGCATTTT
>TRBJ2-7|NA|TRBV20-1|TRBD1
CSARDPGQGADEQYF
TGCAGTGCTAGAGATCCCGGACAGGGGGCTGACGAGCAGTACTTC
>TRBJ2-5|NA|TRBV5-1|NA
CASSLLPGAWETQYF
TGCGCCAGCAGCCTCCTCCCGGGGGCGTGGGAGACCCAGTACTTC
>TRBJ1-2|many|TRBV3-1|TRBD1
CASSLQGQGARGYTF
TGTGCCAGCAGCCTCCAAGGACAGGGGGCAAGAGGCTACACCTTC
>TRBJ1-3|few|TRBV10-1|NA
CASSDGGIGNTIYF
TGCGCCAGCAGTGATGGAGGGATCGGAAACACCATATATTTT
>TRBJ1-2|NA|TRBV15|TRBD1
CATSKVQGVGYGYTF
TGTGCCACCAGCAAAGTGCAGGGGGTTGGCTATGGCTACACCTTC
>TRBJ2-5|NA|TRBV10-3|TRBD1
CAISPGQQAGTQYF
TGTGCCATCAGTCCGGGACAGCAGGCGGGGACCCAGTACTTC
>TRBJ2-1|many|TRBV5-1|TRBD2
CASSPPTSGTGEQFF
TGCGCCAGCAGCCCACCGACTAGCGGGACAGGAGAGCAGTTCTTC
>TRBJ2-5|many|TRBV5-1|TRBD2
CASREGLAVIETQYF
TGCGCCAGCAGAGAGGGACTAGCGGTAATAGAGACCCAGTACTTC
>TRBJ2-1|NA|TRBV29-1|TRBD1
CSVGQGYNEQFF
TGCAGCGTTGGACAGGGCTACAATGAGCAGTTCTTC
>TRBJ1-2|NA|TRBV19|NA
CASSFTRRDGYTF
TGTGCCAGTAGTTTCACAAGGCGGGATGGCTACACCTTC
>TRBJ1-5|many|TRBV4-1|TRBD1
CASSPGTGASNQPQHF
TGCGCCAGCAGCCCTGGGACAGGGGCTAGCAATCAGCCCCAGCATTTT
>TRBJ1-2|NA|TRBV11-2|TRBD1
CASSLGDRRANYGYTF
TGTGCCAGCAGCTTAGGGGACAGGCGAGCTAACTATGGCTACACCTTC
>TRBJ2-7|NA|TRBV7-6|NA
CASSPGQSYEQYF
TGTGCCAGCAGCCCTGGACAGTCCTACGAGCAGTACTTC
>TRBJ2-1|many|TRBV15|TRBD1
CATSRDRTGEQFF
TGTGCCACCAGCAGAGATAGGACAGGTGAGCAGTTCTTC
>TRBJ1-1|many|TRBV7-9|NA
CASSPTSVNTEAFF
TGTGCCAGCAGCCCTACCTCCGTTAACACTGAAGCTTTCTTT
>TRBJ2-3|few|TRBV10-1|TRBD1
CASRTGTGGADTQYF
TGTGCCAGCAGGACCGGGACAGGGGGCGCAGATACGCAGTATTTT
>TRBJ2-1|NA|TRBV29-1|TRBD2
CSVGLAGGLNEQFF
TGCAGCGTAGGGCTAGCGGGAGGGCTCAATGAGCAGTTCTTC
>TRBJ1-1|NA|TRBV15|NA
CATSRGGYAEAFF
TGTGCCACCAGCAGAGGAGGCTACGCTGAAGCTTTCTTT
>TRBJ1-5|once|TRBV10-3|NA
CAISESGPKTNQPQHF
TGTGCCATCAGTGAGTCCGGACCAAAAACTAATCAGCCCCAGCATTTT
>TRBJ2-5|NA|TRBV19|NA
CASRPGPGETQYF
TGTGCCAGTAGACCCGGACCTGGGGAGACCCAGTACTTC
>TRBJ1-5|many|TRBV2|NA
CASSEHSNQPQHF
TGTGCCAGCAGTGAACATAGCAATCAGCCCCAGCATTTT
>TRBJ1-3|many|TRBV10-3|NA
CAISPRTSGNTIYF
TGTGCCATCAGTCCTCGGACCTCTGGAAACACCATATATTTT
>TRBJ1-5|once|TRBV6-1|TRBD1
CASSEDRVIGSNQPQHF
TGTGCCAGCAGTGAGGACAGGGTAATAGGTAGCAATCAGCCCCAGCATTTT
>TRBJ2-1|many|TRBV12-3/TRBV12-4|TRBD2
CASRDGGLPYNEQFF
TGTGCCAGCAGGGATGGGGGACTACCCTACAATGAGCAGTTCTTC
>TRBJ2-7|many|TRBV20-1|NA
CSARDPIASEQYF
TGCAGTGCTAGAGATCCTATAGCGAGCGAGCAGTACTTC
>TRBJ1-3|many|TRBV20-1|NA
CSARASSFGQWRNTIYF
TGCAGTGCTAGAGCCTCATCCTTCGGGCAGTGGAGAAACACCATATATTTT
>TRBJ2-7|NA|TRBV10-3|NA
CAIAVPGLFYEQYF
TGTGCCATCGCGGTTCCGGGACTGTTCTACGAGCAGTACTTC
>TRBJ2-1|NA|TRBV4-1|NA
CASRESTIPASEQFF
TGCGCCAGCAGGGAGAGTACTATTCCGGCGAGTGAGCAGTTCTTC
>TRBJ2-7|many|TRBV12-3/TRBV12-4|NA
CASSLSPGVQGEQYF
TGTGCCAGCAGTTTAAGTCCAGGGGTTCAAGGCGAGCAGTACTTC
>TRBJ1-1|many|TRBV12-5|NA
CASGSPTRARNTEAFF
TGTGCTAGTGGTTCCCCCACGCGGGCACGGAACACTGAAGCTTTCTTT
>TRBJ1-2|many|TRBV9|TRBD1
CASSVSATGGGYTF
TGTGCCAGCAGCGTATCCGCGACAGGGGGTGGCTACACCTTC
>TRBJ1-1|many|TRBV6-1|TRBD1
CASSERSGTANTEAFF
TGTGCCAGCAGTGAACGTTCCGGGACAGCGAACACTGAAGCTTTCTTT
>TRBJ1-1|many|TRBV7-2|NA
CASSLVFNTEAFF
TGTGCCAGCAGCTTAGTGTTTAATACTGAAGCTTTCTTT
>TRBJ2-5|NA|TRBV6-6|TRBD1
CASSLRDRGSQYF
TGTGCCAGCAGTCTCCGAGACAGGGGGTCCCAGTACTTC
>TRBJ1-1|few|TRBV25-1|NA
CASNAGVAEAFF
TGTGCCAGCAATGCCGGAGTGGCTGAAGCTTTCTTT
>TRBJ1-2|NA|TRBV2|TRBD1
CASRDRDYGYTF
TGTGCCAGCCGGGACAGGGACTATGGCTACACCTTC
>TRBJ2-1|few|TRBV19|NA
CASSIGGNEQFF
TGTGCCAGTAGTATAGGGGGGAATGAGCAGTTCTTC
>TRBJ2-3|NA|TRBV14|NA
CASSQGVSLTQYF
TGTGCCAGCAGCCAAGGTGTTAGCTTAACGCAGTATTTT
>TRBJ2-7|NA|TRBV13|NA
CASSFGPPSGKYEQYF
TGTGCCAGCAGCTTCGGCCCTCCGAGCGGCAAGTACGAGCAGTACTTC